These T cell receptor beta chains were read from a single sample in a study of shared clonotypes between healthy human individuals. The method was immunoSEQ multiplex PCR; TCRdb's version includes in-frame clones alone and lacks a portion of them. The table records about 800,000 clones, about 96% of them present only once. The source material was naive CD8+ T cells sorted from blood. All receptors derive from a man between 25 and 39 years old in good health. Each CDR3 is given with its conserved first and last residue. The D gene is left open where the match is weak. The size of a clone is reported for some rows only, either as once, few or many, or as a class for expanded clones.

CDR3	DNA	V	D	size	J
CASSSTAGSRNEQFF	TGTGCCAGCAGCTCAACTGCGGGTTCCCGCAATGAGCAGTTCTTC	TRBV5-4	.	.	TRBJ2-1
CASSLGVGGVAKNIQYF	TGTGCCAGCAGTCTTGGGGTGGGCGGGGTAGCCAAAAACATTCAGTACTTC	TRBV27	.	once	TRBJ2-4
CASSESFSSYNEQFF	TGTGCCAGCAGTGAATCATTTAGCTCCTACAATGAGCAGTTCTTC	TRBV25-1	.	few	TRBJ2-1
CSVEDSSVTQYF	TGCAGCGTTGAAGACAGTTCAGTTACGCAGTATTTT	TRBV29-1	.	.	TRBJ2-3
CASRIFGSGTYEQYF	TGTGCCAGCAGGATTTTTGGTAGCGGAACCTACGAGCAGTACTTC	TRBV13	.	.	TRBJ2-7
CAIGAGYNEQFF	TGTGCCATCGGCGCGGGGTATAATGAGCAGTTCTTC	TRBV10-3	.	few	TRBJ2-1
CASSSSGSGTDTQYF	TGTGCCAGCAGTTCAAGCGGGAGTGGGACAGATACGCAGTATTTT	TRBV27	TRBD2	.	TRBJ2-3
CASSAGTGLRKLFF	TGTGCCAGCAGCGCCGGGACAGGACTCCGGAAACTGTTTTTT	TRBV7-9	TRBD1	.	TRBJ1-4
CATSRQGTYNEQFF	TGTGCCACCAGCAGACAGGGGACTTACAATGAGCAGTTCTTC	TRBV15	.	.	TRBJ2-1
CASSLLTTSGANVLTF	TGTGCCAGCAGCCTACTCACGACCTCTGGGGCCAACGTCCTGACTTTC	TRBV27	.	.	TRBJ2-6
CATSRERTSGMGNEQFF	TGTGCCACCAGCAGAGAAAGGACTAGCGGGATGGGTAATGAGCAGTTCTTC	TRBV15	TRBD2	.	TRBJ2-1
CSAEQGGGEQYF	TGCAGCGCCGAACAGGGGGGCGGCGAGCAGTACTTC	TRBV29-1	TRBD1	.	TRBJ2-7
CASKGIYGYTF	TGTGCCAGCAAGGGCATCTATGGCTACACCTTC	TRBV25-1	.	.	TRBJ1-2
CATSRPTGNTGELFF	TGTGCCACCAGCAGACCAACAGGGAACACCGGGGAGCTGTTTTTT	TRBV15	.	.	TRBJ2-2
CASSEASGNEQFF	TGCGCCAGCAGTGAGGCTTCTGGCAATGAGCAGTTCTTC	TRBV10-2	.	.	TRBJ2-1
CASSFPVRSDSMNTEAFF	TGTGCCAGCAGTTTCCCCGTCCGGTCGGACAGCATGAACACTGAAGCTTTCTTT	TRBV28	.	.	TRBJ1-1
CASRPDGFSTGELFF	TGTGCCAGCAGACCCGACGGTTTCTCTACCGGGGAGCTGTTTTTT	TRBV11-2	.	.	TRBJ2-2
CASSQFLLADEAFF	TGCGCCAGCAGCCAATTTCTATTAGCCGATGAAGCTTTCTTT	TRBV4-1	.	.	TRBJ1-1
CASSVDPTDKYGYTF	TGTGCCAGCAGCGTAGATCCGACAGATAAATATGGCTACACCTTC	TRBV9	.	once	TRBJ1-2
CATSREPTGGTGANVLTF	TGTGCCACCAGCAGAGAACCGACAGGGGGTACTGGGGCCAACGTCCTGACTTTC	TRBV15	TRBD1	.	TRBJ2-6
CASTIGQGTRNEQFF	TGTGCCAGCACTATTGGACAGGGTACACGCAATGAGCAGTTCTTC	TRBV14	TRBD1	.	TRBJ2-1
CATSRRTGENTIYF	TGTGCCACCAGCAGACGGACAGGGGAAAACACCATATATTTT	TRBV15	TRBD1	.	TRBJ1-3
CAISEDGGLSSYEQYF	TGTGCCATCAGTGAGGATGGTGGTCTGAGCTCCTACGAGCAGTACTTC	TRBV10-3	.	.	TRBJ2-7
CASRGRVLGSGANVLTF	TGTGCCAGCAGAGGCAGGGTCCTTGGCTCTGGGGCCAACGTCCTGACTTTC	TRBV2	.	.	TRBJ2-6
CASSPRGETQYF	TGTGCCAGCAGCCCGAGAGGAGAGACCCAGTACTTC	TRBV7-6	.	.	TRBJ2-5
CASCGQGGRTEAFF	TGTGCCAGTTGCGGACAGGGCGGTAGGACTGAAGCTTTCTTT	TRBV19	TRBD1	once	TRBJ1-1
CASSPNERTGADTQYF	TGTGCCAGCAGCCCCAACGAAAGGACAGGGGCAGATACGCAGTATTTT	TRBV7-9	TRBD1	.	TRBJ2-3
CASSLEGTGSSEQFF	TGTGCCAGCAGCTTGGAAGGGACAGGGTCTAGTGAGCAGTTCTTC	TRBV5-5	TRBD1	.	TRBJ2-1
CASSEGTVTGYF	TGTGCCAGCAGTGAAGGGACAGTCACGGGGTACTTC	TRBV6-1	.	.	TRBJ2-7
CASSHRAYETYEQYF	TGTGCCAGCAGCCACCGGGCCTACGAAACCTACGAGCAGTACTTC	TRBV7-9	.	.	TRBJ2-7
CASSETGVYEKLFF	TGTGCCAGCAGCGAGACAGGGGTTTATGAAAAACTGTTTTTT	TRBV11-2	TRBD1	.	TRBJ1-4
CASSLKGEGEQYF	TGTGCCAGCAGCTTAAAGGGGGAAGGAGAGCAGTACTTC	TRBV7-9	.	.	TRBJ2-7
CASSLGGNRVAPQHF	TGTGCCAGCAGCTTAGGGGGGAACAGGGTCGCGCCCCAGCATTTT	TRBV7-9	.	once	TRBJ1-5
CASSSLRDTEAFF	TGCGCCAGCAGCTCTCTACGGGACACTGAAGCTTTCTTT	TRBV4-3	.	.	TRBJ1-1
CASSLGQDQYF	TGTGCCAGCAGCTTAGGGCAGGATCAGTACTTC	TRBV11-2	.	.	TRBJ2-4
CAISESQGHGYTF	TGTGCCATCAGTGAGTCCCAGGGCCATGGCTACACCTTC	TRBV10-3	.	.	TRBJ1-2
CASSQGGIVWTEAFF	TGTGCCAGCAGCCAAGGGGGTATAGTATGGACTGAAGCTTTCTTT	TRBV14	.	once	TRBJ1-1
CASSLGVATNTGELFF	TGTGCCAGCAGTTTAGGGGTAGCCACGAACACCGGGGAGCTGTTTTTT	TRBV27	.	once	TRBJ2-2
CASRRDYNEQFF	TGTGCCAGCAGGAGAGACTACAATGAGCAGTTCTTC	TRBV2	.	few	TRBJ2-1
CASSEAQGWDEQFF	TGTGCCAGCAGTGAAGCCCAGGGATGGGATGAGCAGTTCTTC	TRBV2	.	.	TRBJ2-1
CASSPGLAGPFTQYF	TGCGCCAGCAGTCCCGGACTAGCGGGGCCGTTTACCCAGTACTTC	TRBV4-1	TRBD2	.	TRBJ2-5
CSVEGVPGTSGSGNEQFF	TGCAGCGTTGAAGGGGTACCCGGGACTAGCGGGAGCGGGAATGAGCAGTTCTTC	TRBV29-1	TRBD2	.	TRBJ2-1
CAIRSRLAGGVYEQYF	TGTGCCATCAGGAGCCGACTAGCGGGGGGGGTCTACGAGCAGTACTTC	TRBV10-3	TRBD2	once	TRBJ2-7
CASGKTLFPYEQYF	TGTGCCAGCGGCAAGACCTTATTTCCCTACGAGCAGTACTTC	TRBV14	.	.	TRBJ2-7
CASSESTSHEQYF	TGCGCCAGCAGCGAAAGTACTAGCCACGAGCAGTACTTC	TRBV5-1	.	.	TRBJ2-7